The present T cell receptor (beta chain) was sequenced within a study of memory CD4+ T cells and cytomegalovirus serostatus (dated by TCRdb to between 2018 and 2021). The study in broad terms: The 33 healthy Belgian adults in the cohort included 9 who were CMV seropositive and around 25 who were CMV seronegative. The study sequenced CD4+ memory TCRbeta repertoires of a Belgian cohort with known cytomegalovirus serostatus to replicate a published TCR-based CMV serostatus classifier.

Taken from cysteine to phenylalanine, the CDR3 has 15 residues. CDR3 DNA only is kept here, 45 bases in frame from base 1. V is pared back by 2 bases and J by 5 bases, with 14 bases lying between the germline termini. Taken from the germline V gene, the CDR1 and CDR2 loops are MNHNS and SASEGT. This clone was counted at least ten times. Its cognate antigen has yet to be identified. No base-level quality is on record; no much larger clone is a single base apart. A FACSAria II was used to sort memory CD4+ T cells, defined as single viable CD3+CD4+CD8-CD45RO+ cells. CMV serostatus was assessed using a Roche Elecsys assay, by which serum IgG against CMV pp150, pp28, p38 and p52 was detected. Following thawing, total CD4+ T cells were enriched through positive selection using CD4 magnetic microbeads. Samples originated from another study that specifically interrogated the CD4+ T cell memory repertoire. Peripheral blood mononuclear cells were isolated and cryopreserved according to standard operating procedures, and serum was kept at -80 degrees C. CD3-PerCP (BW264/56), CD4-APC (RPA-T4), CD45RO-PE (UCHT1) and CD8-Pacific Orange (3B5) antibodies were used for staining, and non-viable cells were excluded with Sytox blue.

Genomic DNA was extracted from sorted cells with the Quick-DNA Microprep Kit. TCRbeta DNA was amplified with the immunoSEQ hsTCRbeta kit following the manufacturer's protocol. TCRbeta libraries were sequenced on an Illumina MiSeq instrument. The authors' analysis ran thus. Removing out-of-frame sequences left 2,204,828 distinct TCRbeta sequences, an average of about 73,000 per individual. Each individual was scored by the count of 150 to 200 previously reported CMV-associated TCRbeta sequences and the total productive distinct TCRbeta count. A beta-binomial model was reimplemented in Python, and random forests from scikit-learn, run with default parameters, were trained on data from the US cohort. On the Belgian cohort, classifier performance was reported as the median AUC, along with percentile confidence intervals, across 10,000 bootstrap iterations. The table was pulled from immuneACCESS by TCRdb, which kept in-frame rearrangements only. Such tables lose some clones; where checked, under half of the loss comes from unresolved V genes, and the rest has no known cause. V, J and clone size reflect that table, while D and trimming were determined from the DNA. In all, the sample holds tens of thousands of clones, and over 65% of those were seen once. Jointly, the top ten make up over 2% of the sample.

The study at large found these results: For CMV serostatus prediction, a median bootstrapped AUC of approximately 0.95 was reached with the original framework, and a median bootstrapped AUC of about 0.89 was reached with a US-trained random forest. On the Belgian cohort, the classifier built on the original framework reached a median bootstrapped AUC of about 0.95, with a 95% CI of 0.76-1.00. The results were interpreted as suggesting that the CMV-associated TCR signature is mostly present in the CD4+ memory repertoire. Only CD4+CD45RO+ memory cells were sequenced, in contrast to the original study, which included naive and memory CD4+ and CD8+ populations. Of about 180 previously reported CMV-associated TCRbeta sequences, 67 appeared in the CD4+ memory repertoires, each in one to five individuals.

The chain couples TRBV6-1 to TRBJ2-3, with no confidently assigned D gene. The source is an adult in good health and CMV-seropositive. The sequenced material came from memory CD4+ T cells from blood. The CDR3 region has the sequence CASSEQGMIGDTQYF. The sequenced DNA: TGTGCCAGCAGTGAACAAGGGATGATTGGAGATACGCAGTATTTT.